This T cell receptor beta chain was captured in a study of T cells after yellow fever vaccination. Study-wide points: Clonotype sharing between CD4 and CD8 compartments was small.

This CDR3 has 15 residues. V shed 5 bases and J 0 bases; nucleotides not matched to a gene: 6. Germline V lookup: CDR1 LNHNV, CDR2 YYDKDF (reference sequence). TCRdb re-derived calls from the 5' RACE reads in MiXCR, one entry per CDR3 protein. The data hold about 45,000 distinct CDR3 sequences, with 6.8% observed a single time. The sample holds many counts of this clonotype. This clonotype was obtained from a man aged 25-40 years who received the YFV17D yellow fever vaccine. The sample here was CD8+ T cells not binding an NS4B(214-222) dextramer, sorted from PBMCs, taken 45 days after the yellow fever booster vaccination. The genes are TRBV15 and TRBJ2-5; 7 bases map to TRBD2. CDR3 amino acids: CATSLAGGNQETQYF. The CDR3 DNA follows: TGTGCCACCAGCCTAGCCGGGGGGAACCAAGAGACCCAGTACTTC. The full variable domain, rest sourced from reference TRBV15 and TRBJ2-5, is DAMVIQNPRYQVTQFGKPVTLSCSQTLNHNVMYWYQQKSSQAPKLLFHYYDKDFNNEADTPDNFQSRRPNTSFCFLDIRSPGLGDTAMYLCATSLAGGNQETQYFGPGTRLLVL.